The clone carrying this TCR beta chain was seen only a few times. The antigen remains undetermined. TCRdb independently ran MiXCR on the 5' RACE reads; one entry per CDR3 protein. The repertoire holds 310,000 or so distinct CDR3 sequences, 6.8% seen once, with over 15% in the top ten. The CDR3 contains 13 residues. Trimming took off 0 bases at V and 5 bases at J, with 6 bases between the two ends. Germline loops: CDR1 SGHRS, CDR2 YFSETQ. This sample is part of a study of T cells after yellow fever vaccination. Study-wide background: Fractions low in cell number were prepared with SMART-Seq v4 Ultra Low Input.

Study conclusions and caveats: Abundant clonotypes from the bulk population could contaminate FACS-sorted repertoires. Faster peaking, at day 5 versus 15, marked a secondary response that was weaker.

The clonotype comes from a man in his late teens or twenties who received the YFV17D yellow fever vaccine. The sample consisted of PBMCs, taken around 45 days after the first yellow fever vaccination. The V call is TRBV5-1, the J call TRBJ2-1, with D uncertain. The CDR3 DNA is TGCGCCAGCAGCTTGGCTATTGACAATGAGCAGTTCTTC. It yields the protein CASSLAIDNEQFF.